Listed below are T cell receptor beta chains from one sample, sequenced in a study of blood T cell repertoires in COVID-19. Only in-frame clones appear in the TCRdb table, and some are missing; sequencing was by immunoSEQ multiplex PCR. The sample holds hundreds of thousands of clones; approximately 84% are singletons and the top ten take more than 0.9%. The material sequenced was PBMCs or T cells enriched from blood (not recorded which). The receptors stem from a woman in her twenties or thirties who had recovered from COVID-19. The CDR3 runs from the conserved cysteine through the conserved F or W. The D gene is left open where the match is weak. Expanded clones get a size class; other rows say once, few or many, or leave the size out.

clone size	CDR3 length	J gene	V gene	D gene	CDR3 protein	CDR3 DNA
-	12	TRBJ2-5	TRBV15	-	CATSRAEETQYF	TGTGCCACCAGCAGAGCCGAAGAGACCCAGTACTTC
-	16	TRBJ2-5	TRBV7-2	TRBD1	CASSIQGVRSQETQYF	TGTGCCAGCAGCATACAGGGGGTGAGGAGCCAGGAGACCCAGTACTTC
-	15	TRBJ1-2	TRBV28	TRBD1	CASTRGDRPNYGYTF	TGTGCCAGCACCCGAGGGGACAGGCCTAACTATGGCTACACCTTC
-	13	TRBJ1-2	TRBV18	TRBD1	CASTGQGNYGYTF	TGTGCCAGCACCGGACAGGGAAACTATGGCTACACCTTC
-	15	TRBJ2-1	TRBV4-3	TRBD1	CASSQERTGGNEQFF	TGCGCCAGCAGCCAAGAAAGGACAGGGGGGAATGAGCAGTTCTTC
-	18	TRBJ1-3	TRBV4-1	-	CASSLTRRKGLAGNTIYF	TGCGCCAGCAGCCTCACCAGGCGGAAGGGGTTGGCTGGAAACACCATATATTTT
-	15	TRBJ2-3	TRBV5-1	-	CASSLGVEGTDTQYF	TGCGCCAGCAGCTTGGGAGTAGAGGGCACAGATACGCAGTATTTT
-	19	TRBJ1-4	TRBV3-1/TRBV3-2	TRBD1	CASSPVETGAFGSNEKLFF	TGTGCCAGCAGCCCCGTAGAGACAGGGGCGTTCGGGTCTAATGAAAAACTGTTTTTT
few	15	TRBJ1-6	TRBV5-1	-	CASSLAPGAGSPLHF	TGCGCCAGCAGCTTGGCACCAGGGGCTGGGTCACCCCTCCACTTT
-	14	TRBJ1-6	TRBV11-2	-	CASSSDTRNSPLHF	TGTGCCAGCAGCTCCGATACCAGGAATTCACCCCTCCACTTT
-	14	TRBJ1-1	TRBV7-2	-	CASSFRSQNTEAFF	TGTGCCAGCAGCTTCCGGTCCCAGAACACTGAAGCTTTCTTT
few	12	TRBJ1-1	TRBV7-9	TRBD1	CASSGRTGVAFF	TGTGCCAGCAGCGGGCGGACAGGGGTAGCTTTCTTT
-	14	TRBJ1-2	TRBV5-1	-	CASSPGAQGHGYTF	TGCGCCAGCAGCCCCGGGGCGCAGGGGCATGGCTACACCTTC
once	17	TRBJ2-7	TRBV12-5	-	CASGSTAERGRPYEQYF	TGTGCTAGTGGTTCGACCGCGGAACGGGGGAGGCCCTACGAGCAGTACTTC
once	16	TRBJ2-7	TRBV7-2	TRBD2	CASSLGAGGPGYEQYF	TGTGCCAGCAGCTTAGGAGCGGGGGGCCCCGGCTACGAGCAGTACTTC
-	17	TRBJ1-1	TRBV7-6	TRBD1	CASSLGRHGRGDTEAFF	TGTGCCAGCAGCTTGGGCCGGCATGGCAGGGGGGATACTGAAGCTTTCTTT
-	14	TRBJ1-4	TRBV6-2/TRBV6-3	-	CASSYLRLGEKLFF	TGTGCCAGCAGTTACCTCAGGCTTGGGGAAAAACTGTTTTTT
-	15	TRBJ1-2	TRBV10-3	-	CAAHQGIATNYGYTF	TGTGCCGCACACCAGGGAATTGCTACTAACTATGGCTACACCTTC
-	15	TRBJ2-7	TRBV7-6	TRBD2	CASSRLAGETREQYF	TGTGCCAGCAGCCGTCTAGCGGGGGAGACGAGGGAGCAGTACTTC
-	15	TRBJ1-2	TRBV30	-	CAWSFRGVANYGYTF	TGTGCCTGGAGTTTCCGGGGGGTAGCTAACTATGGCTACACCTTC
-	14	TRBJ1-6	TRBV7-9	TRBD1	CASSFGQGGSPLHF	TGTGCCAGCAGTTTCGGACAGGGAGGATCACCCCTCCACTTT
once	14	TRBJ1-1	TRBV5-1	-	CASRDRTANTEAFF	TGCGCCAGCAGAGATCGGACAGCGAACACTGAAGCTTTCTTT
-	14	TRBJ2-2	TRBV7-2	TRBD1	CASSEHRGPGELFF	TGTGCCAGCAGCGAACACAGGGGCCCCGGGGAGCTGTTTTTT
-	14	TRBJ2-1	TRBV19	-	CASSTRLGRNEQFF	TGTGCCAGTAGCACTAGACTAGGAAGGAATGAGCAGTTCTTC
-	16	TRBJ1-1	TRBV2	TRBD1	CASSEARGQGRGKAFF	TGTGCCAGCAGTGAAGCGCGTGGACAGGGGAGGGGGAAAGCTTTCTTT
few	15	TRBJ2-7	TRBV7-6	-	CASSLADTGAYEQYF	TGTGCCAGCAGCTTAGCAGACACGGGGGCCTACGAGCAGTACTTC
-	15	TRBJ1-1	TRBV5-5	TRBD1	CASSPTGGMNTEAFF	TGTGCCAGCAGTCCGACAGGGGGGATGAACACTGAAGCTTTCTTT
-	15	TRBJ1-5	TRBV2	-	CASSAGDYSNQPQHF	TGTGCCAGCAGTGCGGGGGATTATAGCAATCAGCCCCAGCATTTT
-	15	TRBJ2-5	TRBV24-1	TRBD1	CATSEKDRGSETQYF	TGTGCCACCAGTGAAAAGGACAGGGGTAGTGAGACCCAGTACTTC
-	17	TRBJ2-4	TRBV3-1/TRBV3-2	TRBD2	CASSPQASGGPKNIQYF	TGTGCCAGCAGCCCCCAGGCTAGCGGGGGGCCTAAAAACATTCAGTACTTC
-	17	TRBJ2-3	TRBV7-6	TRBD2	CASSPLSSGGPGNTQYF	TGTGCCAGCAGCCCACTCTCTAGCGGGGGGCCCGGTAATACGCAGTATTTT
-	15	TRBJ1-6	TRBV27	-	CASSASRVRGSPLHF	TGTGCCAGCAGCGCATCCCGGGTCCGCGGTTCACCCCTCCACTTT
-	16	TRBJ2-7	TRBV4-1	TRBD2	CASSQGPSGGGLEQYF	TGCGCCAGCAGCCAAGGCCCTAGCGGGGGCGGTTTGGAGCAGTACTTC
-	15	TRBJ2-3	TRBV10-2	TRBD2	CASRPGLAGTDTQYF	TGCGCCAGCAGGCCGGGACTAGCGGGGACAGATACGCAGTATTTT
few	14	TRBJ2-7	TRBV27	-	CASSNPKDSYEQYF	TGTGCCAGCAGTAACCCTAAGGACAGCTACGAGCAGTACTTC
-	13	TRBJ1-2	TRBV15	-	CATSGKTVYGYTF	TGTGCCACCAGCGGGAAGACAGTCTATGGCTACACCTTC
-	14	TRBJ1-2	TRBV11-2	TRBD1	CASSQGVWGALDTF	TGTGCCAGCAGCCAGGGGGTGTGGGGGGCGCTCGACACCTTC
-	16	TRBJ1-5	TRBV7-9	-	CASSLEDLGGNQPQHF	TGTGCCAGCAGCTTAGAGGACTTAGGAGGGAATCAGCCCCAGCATTTT